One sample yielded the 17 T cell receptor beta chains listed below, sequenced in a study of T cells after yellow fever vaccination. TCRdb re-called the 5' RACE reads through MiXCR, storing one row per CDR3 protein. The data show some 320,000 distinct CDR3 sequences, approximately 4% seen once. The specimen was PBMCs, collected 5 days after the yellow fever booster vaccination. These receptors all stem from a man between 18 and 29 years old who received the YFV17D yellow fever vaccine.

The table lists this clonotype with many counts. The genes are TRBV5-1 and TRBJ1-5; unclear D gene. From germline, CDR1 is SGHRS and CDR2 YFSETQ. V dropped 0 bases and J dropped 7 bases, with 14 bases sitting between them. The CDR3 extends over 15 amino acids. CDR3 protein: CASSLDGDVSQPQHF. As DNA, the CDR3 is TGCGCCAGCAGCTTGGACGGGGATGTGAGCCAGCCCCAGCATTTT. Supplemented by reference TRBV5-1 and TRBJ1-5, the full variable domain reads KAGVTQTPRYLIKTRGQQVTLSCSPISGHRSVSWYQQTPGQGLQFLFEYFSETQRNKGNFPGRFSGRQFSNSRSEMNVSTLELGDSALYLCASSLDGDVSQPQHFGDGTRLSIL.

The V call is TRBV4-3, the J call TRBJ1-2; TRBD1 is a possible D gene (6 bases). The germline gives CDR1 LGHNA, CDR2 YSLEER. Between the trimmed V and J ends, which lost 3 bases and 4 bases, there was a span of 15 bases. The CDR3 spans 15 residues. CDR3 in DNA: TGCGCCAGCAGCCAGGGGACACTTAGGACCTATGGCTACACCTTC. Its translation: CASSQGTLRTYGYTF.

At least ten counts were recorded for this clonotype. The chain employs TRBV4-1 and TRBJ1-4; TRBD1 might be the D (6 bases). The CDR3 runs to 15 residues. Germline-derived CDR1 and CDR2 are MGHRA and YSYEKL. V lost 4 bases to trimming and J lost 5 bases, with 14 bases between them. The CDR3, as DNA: TGCGCCAGCAGCCTTTCGGGGACACCCAATGAAAAACTGTTTTTT. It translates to CASSLSGTPNEKLFF.

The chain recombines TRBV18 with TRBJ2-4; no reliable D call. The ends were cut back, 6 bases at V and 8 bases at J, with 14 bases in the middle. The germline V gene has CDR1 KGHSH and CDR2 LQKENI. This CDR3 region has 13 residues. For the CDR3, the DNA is TGTGCCAGCTCCCCAGCCGGTTCGGACATTCAGTACTTC. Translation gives CASSPAGSDIQYF.

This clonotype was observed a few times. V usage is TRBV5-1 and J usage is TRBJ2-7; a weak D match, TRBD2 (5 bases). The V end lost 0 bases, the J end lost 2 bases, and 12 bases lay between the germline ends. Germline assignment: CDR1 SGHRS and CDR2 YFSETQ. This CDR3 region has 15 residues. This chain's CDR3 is CASSLGTSQTYEQYF. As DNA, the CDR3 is TGCGCCAGCAGCTTGGGTACTAGTCAAACCTACGAGCAGTACTTC.

The CDR3 DNA is TGTGCCAGCAGCGGCCCAGGACAGGGGGTCATGATTGGAGATACGCAGTATTTT. It is translated as CASSGPGQGVMIGDTQYF. V gene TRBV21-1 combines with J gene TRBJ2-3; TRBD1, the D gene given by the table, was not confirmed from the DNA. TRBV21-1 is listed as a pseudogene. This CDR3 region has 18 residues.

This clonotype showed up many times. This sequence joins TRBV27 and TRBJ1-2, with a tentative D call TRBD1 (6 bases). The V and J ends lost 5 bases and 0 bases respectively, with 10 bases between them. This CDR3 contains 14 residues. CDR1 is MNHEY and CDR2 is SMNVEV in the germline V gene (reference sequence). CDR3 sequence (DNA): TGTGCCAGCAGTAATACAGGGTCTAACTATGGCTACACCTTC. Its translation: CASSNTGSNYGYTF.

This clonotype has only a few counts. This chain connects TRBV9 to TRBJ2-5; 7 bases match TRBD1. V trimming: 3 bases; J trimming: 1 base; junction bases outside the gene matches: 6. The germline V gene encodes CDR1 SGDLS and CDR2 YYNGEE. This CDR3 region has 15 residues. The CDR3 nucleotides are TGTGCCAGCAGCGCCACAGGGGACGGCCAAGAGACCCAGTACTTC. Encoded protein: CASSATGDGQETQYF.

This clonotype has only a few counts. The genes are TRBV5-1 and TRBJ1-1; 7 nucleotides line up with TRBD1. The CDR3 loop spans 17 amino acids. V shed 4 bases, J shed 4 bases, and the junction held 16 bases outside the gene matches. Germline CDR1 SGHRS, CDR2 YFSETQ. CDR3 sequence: CASSSQRPTGVGTEAFF. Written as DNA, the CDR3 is TGCGCCAGCAGCAGTCAAAGGCCCACAGGGGTCGGCACTGAAGCTTTCTTT.

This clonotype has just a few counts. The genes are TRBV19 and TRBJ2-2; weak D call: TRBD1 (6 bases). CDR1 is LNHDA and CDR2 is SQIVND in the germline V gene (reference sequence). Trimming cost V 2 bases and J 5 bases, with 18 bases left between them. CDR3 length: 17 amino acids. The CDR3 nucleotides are TGTGCCAGTAGTATAAGGCCGCAGGGGAGAGGGACCGGGGAGCTGTTTTTT. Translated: CASSIRPQGRGTGELFF.

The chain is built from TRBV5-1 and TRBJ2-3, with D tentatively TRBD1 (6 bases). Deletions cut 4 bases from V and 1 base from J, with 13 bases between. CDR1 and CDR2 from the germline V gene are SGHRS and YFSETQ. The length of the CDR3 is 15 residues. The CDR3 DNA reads TGCGCCAGCAGCCGCGGCGAGGGGGGCACAGATACGCAGTATTTT. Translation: CASSRGEGGTDTQYF.

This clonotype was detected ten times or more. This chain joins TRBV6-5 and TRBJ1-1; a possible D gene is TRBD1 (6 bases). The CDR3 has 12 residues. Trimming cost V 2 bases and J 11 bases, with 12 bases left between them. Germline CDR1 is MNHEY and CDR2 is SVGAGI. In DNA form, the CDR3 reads TGTGCCAGCAGTTACCGTAGGGGGGAGGCTTTCTTT. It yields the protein CASSYRRGEAFF.

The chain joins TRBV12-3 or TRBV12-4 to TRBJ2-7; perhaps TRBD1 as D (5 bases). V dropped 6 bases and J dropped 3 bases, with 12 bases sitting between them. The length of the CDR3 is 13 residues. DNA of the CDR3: TGTGCCAGCAGCACAAGACAGTTCTACGAGCAGTACTTC. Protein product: CASSTRQFYEQYF.

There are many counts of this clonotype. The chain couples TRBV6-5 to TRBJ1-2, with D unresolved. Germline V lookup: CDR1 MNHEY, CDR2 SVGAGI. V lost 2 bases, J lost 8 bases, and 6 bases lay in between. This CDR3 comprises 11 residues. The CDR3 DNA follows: TGTGCCAGCAGTTACCGAGGGGGCTACACCTTC. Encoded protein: CASSYRGGYTF.

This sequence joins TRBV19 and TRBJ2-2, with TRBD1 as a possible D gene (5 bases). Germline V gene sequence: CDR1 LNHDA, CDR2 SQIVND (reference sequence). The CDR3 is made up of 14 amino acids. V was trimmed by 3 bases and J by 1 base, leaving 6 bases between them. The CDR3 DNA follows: TGTGCCAGTAGTATTGGACAGAACACCGGGGAGCTGTTTTTT. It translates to CASSIGQNTGELFF.

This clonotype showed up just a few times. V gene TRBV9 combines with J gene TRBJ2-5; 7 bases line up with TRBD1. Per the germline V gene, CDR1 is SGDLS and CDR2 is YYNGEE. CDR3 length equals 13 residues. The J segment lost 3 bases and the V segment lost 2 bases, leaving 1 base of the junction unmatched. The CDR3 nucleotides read TGTGCCAGCAGCGTTGGACAGGAAGAGACCCAGTACTTC. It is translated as CASSVGQEETQYF.

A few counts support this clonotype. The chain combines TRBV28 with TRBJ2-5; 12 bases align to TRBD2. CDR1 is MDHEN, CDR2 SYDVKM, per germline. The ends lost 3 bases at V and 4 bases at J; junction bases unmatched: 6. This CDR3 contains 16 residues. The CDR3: CASSLYLTSGGETQYF. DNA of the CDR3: TGTGCCAGCAGTTTGTACCTGACTAGCGGGGGAGAGACCCAGTACTTC.